The rows below give T cell receptor beta chains drawn from one sample of a study of T-cell reconstitution after alpha-beta-depleted transplantation in children. TCRdb fed the PCR reads into MiXCR, producing one record per CDR3 protein. The sample shows about 500,000 distinct CDR3 sequences, around a third of them seen only once. Sequences were derived from PBMCs from the stem cell graft donor, sampled from the stem cell graft. Receptor source: a human donor who donated a stem cell graft to a child with aplastic anemia. Both conserved end residues are part of each CDR3. The D gene is left open where the match is weak. The size entry is marked missing in some rows and otherwise reads once, few, many or a size class.

abundance: few
len: 11
d_gene: -
j_gene: TRBJ2-1
v_gene: TRBV2
CDR3nt: TGTGCCAGCAGAGAGTACAATGAGCAGTTCTTC
CDR3aa: CASREYNEQFF

abundance: -
len: 16
d_gene: TRBD1
j_gene: TRBJ1-4
v_gene: TRBV11-2
CDR3nt: TGTGCCAGCAGCTTAGTGACCGGGACAGGGTCTGAAAAACTGTTTTTT
CDR3aa: CASSLVTGTGSEKLFF

abundance: few
len: 15
d_gene: TRBD2
j_gene: TRBJ2-1
v_gene: TRBV7-2
CDR3nt: TGTGCCAGCAGCTTTCGTCTAGCGGGAGAAGATGAGCAGTTCTTC
CDR3aa: CASSFRLAGEDEQFF

abundance: -
len: 13
d_gene: -
j_gene: TRBJ1-5
v_gene: TRBV28
CDR3nt: TGTGCCAGCGGGTTAGGGGGCAATCAGCCCCAGCATTTT
CDR3aa: CASGLGGNQPQHF

abundance: many
len: 15
d_gene: TRBD2
j_gene: TRBJ2-1
v_gene: TRBV29-1
CDR3nt: TGCAGCGTAGGGGGTGGAGCGGGAGCCTTGAATGAGCAGTTCTTC
CDR3aa: CSVGGGAGALNEQFF

abundance: -
len: 14
d_gene: -
j_gene: TRBJ2-1
v_gene: TRBV9
CDR3nt: TGTGCCAGCAGCGTACCGACAAGGCCCAATGAGCAGTTCTTC
CDR3aa: CASSVPTRPNEQFF

abundance: -
len: 16
d_gene: -
j_gene: TRBJ2-1
v_gene: TRBV4-2
CDR3nt: TGTGCCAGCAGCCAGGGATTAGCGTCCATCTACAATGAGCAGTTCTTC
CDR3aa: CASSQGLASIYNEQFF

abundance: -
len: 13
d_gene: -
j_gene: TRBJ2-4
v_gene: TRBV5-1
CDR3nt: TGCGCCAGCAGCCCAACTAGCCAAAACATTCAGTACTTC
CDR3aa: CASSPTSQNIQYF

abundance: few
len: 11
d_gene: -
j_gene: TRBJ2-3
v_gene: TRBV29-1
CDR3nt: TGCAGCGGGCTAACCACAGATACGCAGTATTTT
CDR3aa: CSGLTTDTQYF

abundance: -
len: 15
d_gene: -
j_gene: TRBJ1-1
v_gene: TRBV6-5
CDR3nt: TGTGCCAGCAGTTACTCCTCGGGGGGGAACACTGAAGCTTTCTTT
CDR3aa: CASSYSSGGNTEAFF

abundance: -
len: 16
d_gene: TRBD2
j_gene: TRBJ2-1
v_gene: TRBV4-1
CDR3nt: TGCGCCAGCAGCCTACCGACTAGCGGGAGCGGGAATGAGCAGTTCTTC
CDR3aa: CASSLPTSGSGNEQFF

abundance: few
len: 15
d_gene: TRBD1
j_gene: TRBJ2-5
v_gene: TRBV7-2
CDR3nt: TGTGCCAGCAGCGTGCGGACAGGGGGGAGAGAGACCCAGTACTTC
CDR3aa: CASSVRTGGRETQYF

abundance: -
len: 19
d_gene: TRBD1
j_gene: TRBJ2-3
v_gene: TRBV14
CDR3nt: TGTGCCAGCAGCCAAGACTACGGACAGGGCGGGCTTAACACAGATACGCAGTATTTT
CDR3aa: CASSQDYGQGGLNTDTQYF

abundance: -
len: 13
d_gene: -
j_gene: TRBJ1-1
v_gene: TRBV6-1
CDR3nt: TGTGCCAGCAGTGTTGACCGGTCCAGTGAAGCTTTCTTT
CDR3aa: CASSVDRSSEAFF

abundance: few
len: 14
d_gene: -
j_gene: TRBJ2-7
v_gene: TRBV4-2
CDR3nt: TGTGCCAGCAGCCAAGGGCACGGGACCTACGAGCAGTACTTC
CDR3aa: CASSQGHGTYEQYF

abundance: -
len: 12
d_gene: -
j_gene: TRBJ2-6
v_gene: TRBV28
CDR3nt: TGTGCCACGGGCTCTGGGGCCAACGTCCTGACTTTC
CDR3aa: CATGSGANVLTF

abundance: few
len: 12
d_gene: -
j_gene: TRBJ1-2
v_gene: TRBV9
CDR3nt: TGTGCCAGCAGCGTAGTGAAGGGGGGCTACACCTTC
CDR3aa: CASSVVKGGYTF

abundance: few
len: 14
d_gene: TRBD1
j_gene: TRBJ1-5
v_gene: TRBV27
CDR3nt: TGTGCCAGCAGTCCAGGACAGGGGGCTCAGCCCCAGCATTTT
CDR3aa: CASSPGQGAQPQHF

abundance: -
len: 16
d_gene: TRBD1
j_gene: TRBJ1-1
v_gene: TRBV6-2/TRBV6-3
CDR3nt: TGTGCCAGCAGATTTCTCCGGGACAGGGGATGGACTGAAGCTTTCTTT
CDR3aa: CASRFLRDRGWTEAFF

abundance: -
len: 17
d_gene: TRBD2
j_gene: TRBJ2-3
v_gene: TRBV11-2
CDR3nt: TGTGCCAGCAGCTTAAATCGGGCGGGAGGGCCGGCAGATACGCAGTATTTT
CDR3aa: CASSLNRAGGPADTQYF